This is a list of T cell receptor beta chains from one sample in a study of blood T cell repertoires in COVID-19. Generated by immunoSEQ multiplex PCR, the TCRdb table keeps only in-frame clones and is missing some. The sample holds fewer than 250,000 clones, about 86% seen once. Sequences were obtained from peripheral blood. All receptors come from a man in his fifties or sixties with active or convalescent COVID-19. Each CDR3 is given with its conserved first and last residue. The order of the fields is J gene, V gene, D gene, clone size, CDR3 protein, CDR3 DNA. D genes are given only for firm matches. A clone size is listed for some rows: how often the clone was seen (once, few, many), or a class if it is expanded.

TRBJ1-1	TRBV5-1	TRBD1	-	CASSLALITGVDTEAFF	TGCGCCAGCAGCTTGGCCTTGATAACAGGGGTAGACACTGAAGCTTTCTTT
TRBJ2-7	TRBV18	-	-	CASSPRRVSAYEQYF	TGTGCCAGCTCACCTCGCAGGGTATCGGCCTACGAGCAGTACTTC
TRBJ2-3	TRBV5-4	TRBD2	-	CASSPSGGSTDTQYF	TGTGCCAGCAGCCCGAGCGGGGGGTCCACAGATACGCAGTATTTT
TRBJ2-1	TRBV10-3	-	-	CASEAESSYNEQFF	TGTGCCAGCGAAGCGGAAAGCTCCTACAATGAGCAGTTCTTC
TRBJ2-2	TRBV4-1	TRBD2	-	CASSTDATSANTGELFF	TGCGCCAGCAGTACGGACGCTACTAGCGCGAACACCGGGGAGCTGTTTTTT
TRBJ2-5	TRBV5-4	TRBD2	-	CASSLNGLAQETQYF	TGTGCCAGCAGCTTGAACGGACTAGCGCAAGAGACCCAGTACTTC
TRBJ1-3	TRBV7-9	-	few	CASSPLAPGNTIYF	TGTGCCAGCAGCCCCCTGGCCCCCGGAAACACCATATATTTT
TRBJ1-2	TRBV6-5	-	-	CASSYSEIQNYGYTF	TGTGCCAGCAGTTACTCTGAAATACAGAACTATGGCTACACCTTC
TRBJ2-3	TRBV19	TRBD2	-	CASSTGTSGTDTQYF	TGTGCCAGTAGTACCGGGACTAGCGGGACAGATACGCAGTATTTT
TRBJ1-2	TRBV28	-	few	CASSLVANYGYTF	TGTGCCAGCAGTTTAGTGGCAAACTATGGCTACACCTTC
TRBJ2-7	TRBV3-1/TRBV3-2	-	once	CASSQDNNYEQYF	TGTGCCAGCAGCCAAGATAACAACTACGAGCAGTACTTC
TRBJ2-1	TRBV14	TRBD1	-	CASSPGTGKNNEQFF	TGTGCCAGCAGCCCCGGGACAGGGAAGAACAATGAGCAGTTCTTC
TRBJ2-1	TRBV28	TRBD2	once	CASSSLAGGPNEQFF	TGTGCCAGCAGTTCATTAGCGGGAGGGCCAAATGAGCAGTTCTTC
TRBJ2-1	TRBV6-2/TRBV6-3	TRBD2	-	CASSFDSGTEQFF	TGTGCCAGCAGTTTCGATAGCGGGACTGAGCAGTTCTTC
TRBJ1-2	TRBV28	-	-	CASSSQGPYGYTF	TGTGCCAGCAGTTCCCAGGGGCCCTATGGCTACACCTTC
TRBJ2-5	TRBV4-1	-	-	CASSRSPGDMAETQYF	TGCGCCAGCAGCCGCTCCCCTGGGGACATGGCGGAGACCCAGTACTTC
TRBJ2-5	TRBV7-3	-	-	CASSLTDSGTQYF	TGTGCCAGCAGCTTAACAGATTCCGGGACCCAGTACTTC
TRBJ2-7	TRBV5-1	TRBD1	-	CASSPDRDMAEQYF	TGCGCCAGCAGCCCTGACAGGGATATGGCCGAGCAGTACTTC
TRBJ1-3	TRBV7-2	-	-	CASSPRLISGNTIYF	TGTGCCAGCAGCCCCCGACTGATCTCTGGAAACACCATATATTTT
TRBJ1-4	TRBV2	-	-	CASSERRYTNEKLFF	TGTGCCAGCAGTGAACGCAGATATACTAATGAAAAACTGTTTTTT
TRBJ1-2	TRBV11-2	TRBD1	once	CASSPGTGEYGYTF	TGTGCCAGCAGCCCCGGGACAGGGGAGTATGGCTACACCTTC
TRBJ1-5	TRBV19	-	-	CASSMEGNSNQPQHF	TGTGCCAGTAGTATGGAGGGAAATAGCAATCAGCCCCAGCATTTT
TRBJ1-5	TRBV19	-	-	CASSIGRTDNSNQPQHF	TGTGCCAGTAGTATAGGGAGGACAGACAATAGCAATCAGCCCCAGCATTTT